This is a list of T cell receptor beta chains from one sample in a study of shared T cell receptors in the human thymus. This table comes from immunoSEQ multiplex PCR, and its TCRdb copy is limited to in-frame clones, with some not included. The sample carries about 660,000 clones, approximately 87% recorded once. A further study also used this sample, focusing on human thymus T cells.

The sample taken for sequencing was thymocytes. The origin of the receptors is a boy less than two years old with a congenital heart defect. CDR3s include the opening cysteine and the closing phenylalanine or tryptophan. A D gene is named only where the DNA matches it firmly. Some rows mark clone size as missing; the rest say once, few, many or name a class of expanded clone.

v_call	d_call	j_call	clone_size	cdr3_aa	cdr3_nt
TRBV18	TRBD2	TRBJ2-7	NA	CASSPRTSGPLDEQYF	TGTGCCAGCTCACCCCGGACTAGCGGTCCCCTAGACGAGCAGTACTTC
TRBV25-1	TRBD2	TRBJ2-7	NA	CASRGLAGEQYF	TGTGCCAGCAGAGGACTAGCCGGGGAGCAGTACTTC
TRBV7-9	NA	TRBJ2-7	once	CASSLVAGPTYEQYF	TGTGCCAGCAGCCTCGTCGCGGGACCCACCTACGAGCAGTACTTC
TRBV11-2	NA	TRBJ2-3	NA	CASKAPPGLGDTDTQYF	TGTGCCAGCAAAGCTCCTCCGGGACTGGGGGACACAGATACGCAGTATTTT
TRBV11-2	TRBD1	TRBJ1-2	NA	CASSLRQGNYGYTF	TGTGCCAGCAGCCTTCGACAGGGCAACTATGGCTACACCTTC
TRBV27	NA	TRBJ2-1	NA	CASSSPSNEQFF	TGTGCCAGCAGTTCCCCCTCCAATGAGCAGTTCTTC
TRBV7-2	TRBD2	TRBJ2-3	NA	CASSRASGRTDTQYF	TGTGCCAGCAGCCGGGCTAGCGGACGCACAGATACGCAGTATTTT
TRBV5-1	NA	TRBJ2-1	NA	CASSVHDENEQFF	TGCGCCAGCAGTGTCCACGATGAGAATGAGCAGTTCTTC
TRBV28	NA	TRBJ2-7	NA	CASRELGAATISYEQYF	TGTGCCAGCAGGGAACTAGGAGCGGCGACCATCTCCTACGAGCAGTACTTC
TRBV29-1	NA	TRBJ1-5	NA	CSVEDAGWGQPQHF	TGCAGCGTTGAAGATGCGGGCTGGGGTCAGCCCCAGCATTTT
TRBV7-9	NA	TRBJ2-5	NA	CASSLPTSRGEGETQYF	TGTGCCAGCAGCTTGCCGACTTCCAGGGGGGAAGGGGAGACCCAGTACTTC
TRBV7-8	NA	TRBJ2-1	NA	CASSLGTLPYNEQFF	TGTGCCAGCAGCTTAGGGACACTGCCCTACAATGAGCAGTTCTTC
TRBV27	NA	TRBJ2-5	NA	CASKGVQETQYF	TGTGCCAGCAAGGGAGTCCAAGAGACCCAGTACTTC
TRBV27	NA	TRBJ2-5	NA	CASSSLASLPRLGTQYF	TGTGCCAGCAGTTCTCTGGCTAGCCTTCCTAGGTTGGGGACCCAGTACTTC
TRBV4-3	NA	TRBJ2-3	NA	CASSQERIAVIGTDTQYF	TGCGCCAGCAGCCAAGAGCGGATAGCGGTGATAGGTACAGATACGCAGTATTTT
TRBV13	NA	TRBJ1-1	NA	CASSLVRVVLYTEAFF	TGTGCCAGCAGCTTAGTCCGCGTCGTCCTGTATACTGAAGCTTTCTTT
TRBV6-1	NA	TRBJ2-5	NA	CASRDLTGRETQYF	TGTGCCAGCAGAGACCTAACAGGGAGAGAGACCCAGTACTTC
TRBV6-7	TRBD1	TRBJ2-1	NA	CASDRGQGWINEQFF	TGTGCCAGCGACAGGGGGCAAGGTTGGATAAATGAGCAGTTCTTC
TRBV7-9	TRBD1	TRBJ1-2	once	CASRTGGSYGYTF	TGTGCCAGCCGAACAGGGGGCAGCTATGGCTACACCTTC
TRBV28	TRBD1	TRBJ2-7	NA	CASSFLPRQGWDEQYF	TGTGCCAGCAGTTTCCTCCCTCGACAGGGGTGGGACGAGCAGTACTTC
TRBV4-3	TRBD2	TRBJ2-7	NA	CASSQDYKGLALYEQYF	TGCGCCAGCAGCCAAGATTATAAGGGACTAGCGTTGTACGAGCAGTACTTC
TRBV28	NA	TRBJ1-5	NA	CASSSGGGNQPQHF	TGTGCCAGCAGTAGCGGGGGAGGAAATCAGCCCCAGCATTTT
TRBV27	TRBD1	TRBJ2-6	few	CASSSTPLTGALTF	TGTGCCAGCAGTTCCACTCCTCTGACAGGGGCCCTCACTTTC
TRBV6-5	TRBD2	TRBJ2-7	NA	CASSTSGRASYEQYF	TGTGCCAGCAGTACTAGCGGGAGGGCCTCCTACGAGCAGTACTTC
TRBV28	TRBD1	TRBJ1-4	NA	CASKQGAWEKLFF	TGTGCCAGCAAACAGGGGGCTTGGGAAAAACTGTTTTTT
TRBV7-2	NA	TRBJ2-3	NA	CASSLGQTRTDTQYF	TGTGCCAGCAGCTTAGGACAGACACGCACAGATACGCAGTATTTT
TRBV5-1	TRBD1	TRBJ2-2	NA	CASSYRGPNTGELFF	TGCGCCAGCAGCTACAGGGGGCCGAACACCGGGGAGCTGTTTTTT
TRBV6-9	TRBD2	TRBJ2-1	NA	CAPGGALLAGVTYNEQFF	TGTGCCCCAGGGGGGGCCCTACTAGCGGGAGTGACTTACAATGAGCAGTTCTTC
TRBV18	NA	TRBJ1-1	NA	CASSPRGSFTEAFF	TGTGCCAGCTCACCCAGGGGTAGTTTCACTGAAGCTTTCTTT
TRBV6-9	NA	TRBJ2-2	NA	CASTPWDSKTGELFF	TGTGCCAGCACCCCGTGGGACTCCAAAACCGGGGAGCTGTTTTTT
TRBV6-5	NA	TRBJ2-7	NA	CASMGDKATYEQYF	TGTGCCAGCATGGGGGACAAAGCCACCTACGAGCAGTACTTC
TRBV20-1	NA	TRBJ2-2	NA	CSARRTGELFF	TGCAGTGCTAGGCGCACCGGGGAGCTGTTTTTT
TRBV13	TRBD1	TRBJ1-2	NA	CASSDGTGLWAGISYGYTF	TGTGCCAGCAGCGACGGGACAGGACTTTGGGCTGGAATTAGCTATGGCTACACCTTC
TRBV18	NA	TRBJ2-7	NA	CASSSAADYEQYF	TGTGCCAGCTCATCCGCAGCGGATTACGAGCAGTACTTC
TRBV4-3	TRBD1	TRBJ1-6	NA	CASSQEGQGAPGSPLHF	TGCGCCAGCAGCCAAGAGGGACAGGGGGCCCCTGGATCACCCCTCCACTTT
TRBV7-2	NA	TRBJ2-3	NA	CASSLAPGGGTDTQYF	TGTGCCAGCAGCTTAGCGCCGGGAGGGGGCACGGATACGCAGTATTTT
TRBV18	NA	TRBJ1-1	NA	CASSPPSGNTEAFF	TGTGCCAGCTCACCACCCTCAGGGAACACTGAAGCTTTCTTT
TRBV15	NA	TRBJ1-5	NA	CATMRQGQKYSNQPQHF	TGTGCCACCATGAGGCAGGGGCAAAAATATAGCAATCAGCCCCAGCATTTT
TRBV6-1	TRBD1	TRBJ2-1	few	CASSEGGKRQGSYNEQFF	TGTGCCAGCAGTGAAGGGGGAAAGAGACAGGGTTCCTACAATGAGCAGTTCTTC
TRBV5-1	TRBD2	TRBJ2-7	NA	CASSCGGLAGGTHREQYF	TGCGCCAGCAGCTGTGGGGGACTAGCGGGAGGCACACACCGCGAGCAGTACTTC
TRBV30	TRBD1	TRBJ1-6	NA	CAGALGQYNSPLHF	TGTGCCGGGGCGCTGGGACAGTATAATTCACCCCTCCACTTT
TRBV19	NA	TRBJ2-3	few	CASSHRDTQYF	TGTGCCAGTAGTCATCGGGATACGCAGTATTTT
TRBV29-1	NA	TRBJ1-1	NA	CSVDWENTEAFF	TGCAGCGTGGACTGGGAGAACACTGAAGCTTTCTTT
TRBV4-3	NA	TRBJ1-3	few	CASSPAGHYSGNTIYF	TGCGCCAGCAGCCCGGCAGGGCATTACTCTGGAAACACCATATATTTT